This T cell receptor (beta chain) was captured by sequencing in a study of CD8+CD57+ T cells in acquired aplastic anemia. Germline CDR1 reads SGDLS; CDR2 reads YYNGEE. This CDR3 has 17 residues. The junction had 10 bases not matched to a gene; V was cut back by 3 bases and J by 3 bases. It was patients with CD8+CD57+ cell expansion by flow cytometry who were chosen for sequencing. Patients had received no therapy at the time of blood sampling. The use of genomic DNA as template underpinned the TCR beta VDJ and CDR3 profiling. TCRdb reprocessed the reads via MiXCR and lists one record per CDR3 protein. The table has around 50,000 distinct CDR3 sequences, around 50% seen once.

The sample comprised sorted CD4+, CD8+, or CD8+CD57+ T cells (not recorded which) from PBMCs. The receptor was derived from a human donor with aplastic anemia. The V call is TRBV9, the J call TRBJ1-3; TRBD1 aligns across 9 bases. The CDR3 reads CASSGPGQGNSGNTIYF. CDR3 in DNA: TGTGCCAGCAGCGGACCGGGACAGGGAAATAGTGGAAACACCATATATTTT.